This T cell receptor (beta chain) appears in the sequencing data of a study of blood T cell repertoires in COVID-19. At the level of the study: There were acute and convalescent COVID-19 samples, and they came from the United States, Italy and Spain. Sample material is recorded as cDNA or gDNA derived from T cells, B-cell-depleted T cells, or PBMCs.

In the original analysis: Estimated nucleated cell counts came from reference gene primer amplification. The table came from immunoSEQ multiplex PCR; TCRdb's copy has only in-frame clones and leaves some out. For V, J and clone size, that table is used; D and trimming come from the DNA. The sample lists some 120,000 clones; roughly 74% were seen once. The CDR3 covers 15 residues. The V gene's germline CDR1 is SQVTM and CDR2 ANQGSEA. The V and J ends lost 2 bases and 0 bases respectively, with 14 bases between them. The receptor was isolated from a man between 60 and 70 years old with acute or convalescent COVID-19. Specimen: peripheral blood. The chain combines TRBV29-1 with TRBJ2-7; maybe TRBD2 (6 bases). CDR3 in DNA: TGCAGCGTTGAATTTGCGGGATCTTTCTCCTACGAGCAGTACTTC. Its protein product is CSVEFAGSFSYEQYF.